A single sample is the source of the 28 T cell receptor beta chains below, sequenced in a study of cytomegalovirus exposure and HLA in healthy donors. The study ran its PCR with 60 Vbeta and 13 Jbeta primers. Some clones are missing from TCRdb's copy, which holds only in-frame ones; the method was immunoSEQ multiplex PCR. Here the sample spans approximately 160,000 clones, approximately 80% being singletons. The sample was PBMCs. The receptors derive from a woman between 40 and 50 years old in good health and CMV-seropositive.

Only one count was recorded for this clone. The chain links TRBV5-1 to TRBJ2-7; TRBD1 matches 11 bases. This CDR3 region has 16 residues. CDR1 and CDR2 from the germline V gene are SGHRS and YFSETQ. Germline trimming cut 7 bases from V and 3 bases from J; bases unmatched to any gene: 12. The CDR3, as DNA: TGCGCCAGCGGAATGCCACCGGGACAGGGGGTCTACGAGCAGTACTTC. This translates into CASGMPPGQGVYEQYF.

This chain uses TRBV6-6 with TRBJ2-2; 7 nucleotides match TRBD1. This CDR3 is built from 16 residues. The germline V gene encodes CDR1 MNHNY and CDR2 SVGAGI (reference sequence). V was clipped by 5 bases and J by 1 base; unmatched bases: 7. This chain's CDR3 is CASSTGVSRNTGELFF. DNA of the CDR3: TGTGCCAGCAGTACAGGGGTTTCGAGGAACACCGGGGAGCTGTTTTTT.

The gene calls are TRBV7-2 and TRBJ2-5; TRBD2 matches 10 bases. CDR3 size: 15 residues. Trimming at V came to 5 bases and at J to 5 bases, leaving 8 bases not matched to a gene. The germline V gene encodes CDR1 SGHTA and CDR2 FQGNSA. The CDR3 loop reads CASSPTSGIGETQYF. DNA of the CDR3: TGTGCCAGCAGCCCAACTAGCGGGATAGGTGAGACCCAGTACTTC. Full variable domain (remainder filled in from reference TRBV7-2 and TRBJ2-5): GAGVSQSPSNKVTEKGKDVELRCDPISGHTALYWYRQSLGQGLEFLIYFQGNSAPDKSGLPSDRFSAERTGGSVSTLTIQRTQQEDSAVYLCASSPTSGIGETQYFGPGTRLLVL.

The chain recombines TRBV4-2 with TRBJ2-3; no firm D call. Germline V gene sequence: CDR1 LGHNA, CDR2 YNFKEQ. Trimming left V 0 bases short and J 0 bases short, with 7 bases between. This CDR3 comprises 15 residues. DNA for the CDR3: TGTGCCAGCAGCCAAGACGGGTCTAGCACAGATACGCAGTATTTT. Translated, it gives CASSQDGSSTDTQYF.

This clone was counted a single time. Other DNA variants within this sample encode the same CDR3. The chain combines TRBV6-5 with TRBJ2-7, with D tentatively TRBD1 (5 bases). This CDR3 is 14 amino acids long. Germline V gives CDR1 MNHEY, CDR2 SVGAGI. V was shortened by 6 bases and J by 2 bases, with 14 bases between the two germline ends. The CDR3 DNA reads TGTGCCAGCAGCCGTCGGCAGGGCGCCTACGAGCAGTACTTC. Its protein product is CASSRRQGAYEQYF.

V is TRBV9 and J is TRBJ2-6; 10 positions agree with TRBD2. The V gene end was trimmed by 2 bases and the J gene end by 2 bases; junction bases not matched to a gene: 10. The CDR3 is 19 residues long. Germline CDR1 and CDR2: SGDLS and YYNGEE. This CDR3 reads CASSVGLAGEVAGANVLTF. CDR3 in DNA: TGTGCCAGCAGCGTCGGCCTAGCGGGAGAGGTCGCTGGGGCCAACGTCCTGACTTTC.

This clone was counted a single time. This chain connects TRBV7-8 to TRBJ2-7; D remains ambiguous. The CDR3 runs 13 residues. Germline CDR1 SGHVS, CDR2 FQNEAQ. V gave up 2 bases and J gave up 6 bases, with 11 bases separating them. For the CDR3, the DNA is TGTGCCAGCAGCTTATACGAGGCTTCCGAGCAGTACTTC. It codes for CASSLYEASEQYF.

The V call is TRBV6-1, the J call TRBJ2-1; the D is unclear. CDR3 length: 13 residues. Trimming removed 7 bases from V and 5 bases from J, with 12 bases in between. Germline V gives CDR1 MNHNS, CDR2 SASEGT. The CDR3 bases are TGTGCCAGCACCCCCCTAGGTCACAATGAGCAGTTCTTC. The encoded protein is CASTPLGHNEQFF.

V gene TRBV4-3 combines with J gene TRBJ1-5; the match to TRBD1 covers 8 bases. The CDR3 has 14 amino acids. Germline CDR1 is LGHNA and CDR2 is YSLEER. V was clipped by 2 bases and J by 5 bases; unmatched bases: 2. The CDR3 DNA reads as TGCGCCAGCAGCCAATTACAGGGGGATCAGCCCCAGCATTTT. It yields the protein CASSQLQGDQPQHF.

This clone appeared a few times. The chain joins TRBV9 to TRBJ1-3; D uncertain. CDR1 is SGDLS and CDR2 is YYNGEE in the germline V gene. V dropped 3 bases and J dropped 0 bases, with 4 bases sitting between them. This CDR3 contains 13 residues. This chain's CDR3 is CASSDFSGNTIYF. DNA for the CDR3: TGTGCCAGCAGCGACTTCTCTGGAAACACCATATATTTT.

V and J are TRBV5-4 and TRBJ2-2; 11 nucleotides line up with TRBD2. The V segment lost 4 bases and the J segment 2 bases; nucleotides outside the gene matches: 4. Germline V gene sequence: CDR1 SGHNT, CDR2 YYREEE (reference sequence). This CDR3 region has 16 residues. The CDR3 protein is CASSPTSGGNTGELFF. The CDR3 DNA reads TGTGCCAGCAGCCCCACTAGCGGGGGAAACACCGGGGAGCTGTTTTTT.

The chain links TRBV6-9 to TRBJ1-5; weak D call: TRBD1 (6 bases). The V and J ends lost 2 bases and 3 bases respectively, with 14 bases between them. Per the germline V gene, CDR1 is MNHGY and CDR2 is SVAAGI. This CDR3 has 16 amino acids. The CDR3 coding sequence is TGTGCCAGCAGTTATGTCCAGGACAGTATCAATCAGCCCCAGCATTTT. Translated, it gives CASSYVQDSINQPQHF.

This clone has a handful of counts. The CDR3 sequence is CASSSGTGTAGANVLTF. CDR3 nucleotide sequence: TGTGCCAGCAGCTCCGGGACAGGGACGGCTGGGGCCAACGTCCTGACTTTC. V gene TRBV7-9 combines with J gene TRBJ2-6, with 9 bases matching TRBD1. The germline gives CDR1 SEHNR, CDR2 FQNEAQ (reference sequence). This CDR3 comprises 17 residues. The V and J ends lost 4 bases and 2 bases, in that order; junction bases with no gene match: 6.

The chain has TRBV18 and TRBJ1-1; maybe TRBD1 (6 bases). The CDR3 covers 12 residues. Germline assignment: CDR1 KGHSH and CDR2 LQKENI. V shed 6 bases and J shed 8 bases, with 13 bases lying between them. CDR3 loop: CASSRIRGEAFF. The CDR3 DNA sequence: TGTGCCAGCTCGCGGATTAGGGGGGAAGCTTTCTTT. Full variable domain (remainder filled in from reference TRBV18 and TRBJ1-1): NAGVMQNPRHLVRRRGQEARLRCSPMKGHSHVYWYRQLPEEGLKFMVYLQKENIIDESGMPKERFSAEFPKEGPSILRIQQVVRGDSAAYFCASSRIRGEAFFGQGTRLTVV.

The chain combines TRBV27 with TRBJ2-1; D is unresolved. The CDR3 is 13 amino acids. Deletions cut 2 bases from V and 6 bases from J, with 8 bases between. Germline CDR1 reads MNHEY; CDR2 reads SMNVEV (reference sequence). CDR3 protein: CASSLMNGNEQFF. The DNA for the CDR3 is TGTGCCAGCAGTTTAATGAACGGCAATGAGCAGTTCTTC.

The chain combines TRBV28 with TRBJ1-2, with 9 bases identical to TRBD1. J gave up 4 bases and V 4 bases, and 4 bases lay outside the gene matches. Germline V gives CDR1 MDHEN, CDR2 SYDVKM. The CDR3 has 14 residues. This CDR3 reads CASSSPGQGYGYTF. The CDR3 DNA is TGTGCCAGCAGTTCCCCGGGACAGGGCTATGGCTACACCTTC.

CDR3 protein: CASSLKSGGGPTDTQYF. DNA for the CDR3: TGTGCCAGCAGCTTAAAGAGCGGGGGGGGACCCACAGATACGCAGTATTTT. The rearrangement links TRBV7-2 to TRBJ2-3; 10 bases fit TRBD2. Unmatched junction bases numbered 7, after V lost 2 bases and J lost 2 bases. This CDR3 has 17 residues. Germline CDR1 reads SGHTA; CDR2 reads FQGNSA.

The count of this clone is one. An end of the junction differs from the germline gene, which may be a read error. The CDR3, as DNA: TGTTCCAGCAGCTTATGGGGACAGGGCCACAATGAGCAGTTCTTC. Its translation: CSSSLWGQGHNEQFF. The chain is built from TRBV7-9 and TRBJ2-1; TRBD1 matches 9 bases. Germline V CDR1 and CDR2: SEHNR, FQNEAQ (reference sequence). The CDR3 consists of 15 residues.

The chain employs TRBV9 and TRBJ2-1; 9 bases align to TRBD1. With 0 bases clipped from V and 5 bases from J, the junction kept 9 bases outside the gene matches. Germline values: CDR1 SGDLS, CDR2 YYNGEE. The CDR3 runs 17 residues. The DNA of the CDR3 is TGTGCCAGCAGCGTAGGGGGCGGGACAGGGATCCACAATGAGCAGTTCTTC. Translating gives CASSVGGGTGIHNEQFF.

This chain uses TRBV9 with TRBJ2-2, with 8 nucleotides matching TRBD1. The CDR3 is made up of 17 amino acids. V gave up 0 bases and J gave up 1 base; unmatched junction bases: 5. CDR1 is SGDLS, CDR2 YYNGEE, per germline. CDR3 sequence (DNA): TGTGCCAGCAGCGTAGAAGGGACAGGAATGAACACCGGGGAGCTGTTTTTT. As protein: CASSVEGTGMNTGELFF. Filled out from reference TRBV9 and TRBJ2-2, the complete variable domain reads DSGVTQTPKHLITATGQRVTLRCSPRSGDLSVYWYQQSLDQGLQFLIQYYNGEERAKGNILERFSAQQFPDLHSELNLSSLELGDSALYFCASSVEGTGMNTGELFFGEGSRLTVL.

The V and J genes are TRBV15 and TRBJ1-4; 7 bases fit TRBD1. Germline V gene sequence: CDR1 LNHNV, CDR2 YYDKDF (reference sequence). V shed 5 bases and J 7 bases; nucleotides not matched to a gene: 1. This CDR3 is built from 12 residues. The CDR3 DNA sequence: TGTGCCACCAGCCCAGGGGGTGAAAAACTGTTTTTT. The encoded protein is CATSPGGEKLFF.

V gene TRBV7-9 combines with J gene TRBJ1-1, with 9 bases identical to TRBD1. With 5 bases clipped from V and 12 bases from J, the junction kept 13 bases outside the gene matches. Germline V CDR1 and CDR2: SEHNR, FQNEAQ (reference sequence). This CDR3 spans 14 amino acids. The CDR3 bases are TGTGCCAGCAGCACCGGAAGGGCGGGGACAGGGTCTTTCTTT. This sequence encodes CASSTGRAGTGSFF.

The J gene is TRBJ2-7, the V gene TRBV15, with D perhaps matching TRBD2 (5 bases). This CDR3 has 14 amino acids. Germline V gives CDR1 LNHNV, CDR2 YYDKDF (reference sequence). V was clipped by 0 bases and J by 3 bases, with 9 bases between them. The DNA for the CDR3 is TGTGCCACCAGCAGAGACGTTACTAGCTACGAGCAGTACTTC. Protein: CATSRDVTSYEQYF.

This clone appeared a single time. The DNA of the CDR3 is TGTGCCAGCAGCTTAGGGACAGGGGAAACAGATACGCAGTATTTT. It yields the protein CASSLGTGETDTQYF. This chain links TRBV7-9 with TRBJ2-3; TRBD1 matches 9 bases. Losses at the gene ends were 1 base for V and 3 bases for J; bases not matched to a gene: 2. CDR1 and CDR2 from the germline V gene are SEHNR and FQNEAQ (reference sequence). This CDR3 contains 15 residues.

The chain carries TRBV5-1 and TRBJ2-7; the match to TRBD2 covers 14 bases. The CDR3 has 17 residues. The J segment lost 2 bases and the V segment lost 2 bases, leaving 6 bases of the junction unmatched. Per the germline V gene, CDR1 is SGHRS and CDR2 is YFSETQ. CDR3 loop: CASSFTSGLAGAYEQYF. CDR3 nucleotide sequence: TGCGCCAGCAGCTTTACTTCGGGACTAGCGGGAGCCTACGAGCAGTACTTC.

This clone was detected once. The chain combines TRBV18 with TRBJ2-1; TRBD1 might be the D (5 bases). The CDR3 totals 17 residues. CDR1 and CDR2 from the germline V gene are KGHSH and LQKENI. V was shortened by 0 bases and J by 3 bases, with 15 bases between the two germline ends. The CDR3 region has the DNA TGTGCCAGCTCACCACCGGAAGGCCAGGGTCGCTACAATGAGCAGTTCTTC. As protein: CASSPPEGQGRYNEQFF.

V is TRBV30 and J is TRBJ1-2; TRBD1 agrees at 11 bases. This CDR3 has 13 residues. Looked up from germline, CDR1 is GTSNPN and CDR2 is SVGIG (reference sequence). The V and J ends lost 5 bases and 8 bases, in that order; junction bases with no gene match: 7. The CDR3 DNA is TGTGCCTGGCAGAGGACAGGGGGCATAGGCTACACCTTC. It specifies CAWQRTGGIGYTF.

The table lists this clone with a few counts. The chain employs TRBV7-7 and TRBJ2-5; TRBD1 matches 7 bases. V was clipped by 5 bases and J by 11 bases; unmatched bases: 11. CDR1 is SSHAT, CDR2 FNYEAQ, per germline (reference sequence). The CDR3 length is 13 residues. The CDR3 is CASSEQNRGEQYF. The CDR3 DNA sequence: TGTGCCAGCAGCGAACAAAACAGGGGAGAGCAGTACTTC.